This T cell receptor (beta chain) is from a study of technical replicates of blood from several donors. The junction had 12 bases not matched to a gene; V was cut back by 5 bases and J by 4 bases. Germline CDR1 LNHDA, CDR2 SQIVND (reference sequence). This CDR3 has 17 residues. Using immunoSEQ multiplex PCR, the repertoire was profiled, and TCRdb retains in-frame clones only, with some absent. The data contain about 95,000 clones, around 96% of them singletons. The TCR comes from a human donor in good health. Sequencing input: T cells isolated from PBMCs. The chain couples TRBV19 to TRBJ2-3, with 10 nucleotides matching TRBD2. CDR3 residues: CASSPRFQREGPDTQYF. The DNA of the CDR3 is TGTGCCAGTAGTCCCCGATTCCAGCGGGAGGGCCCAGATACGCAGTATTTT. Complete variable domain (other parts from reference TRBV19 and TRBJ2-3): DGGITQSPKYLFRKEGQNVTLSCEQNLNHDAMYWYRQDPGQGLRLIYYSQIVNDFQKGDIAEGYSVSREKKESFPLTVTSAQKNPTAFYLCASSPRFQREGPDTQYFGPGTRLTVL.